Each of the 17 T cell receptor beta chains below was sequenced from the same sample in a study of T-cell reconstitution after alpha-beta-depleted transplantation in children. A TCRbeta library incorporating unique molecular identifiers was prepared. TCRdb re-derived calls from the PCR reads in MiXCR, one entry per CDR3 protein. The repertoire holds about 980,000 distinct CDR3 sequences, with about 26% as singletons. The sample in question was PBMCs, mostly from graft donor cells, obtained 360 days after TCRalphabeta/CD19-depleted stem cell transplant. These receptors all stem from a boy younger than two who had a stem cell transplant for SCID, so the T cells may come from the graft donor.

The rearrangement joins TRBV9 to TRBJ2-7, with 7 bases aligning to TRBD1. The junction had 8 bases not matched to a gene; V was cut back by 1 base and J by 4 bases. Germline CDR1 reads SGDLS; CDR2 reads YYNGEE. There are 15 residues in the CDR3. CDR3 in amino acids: CASSVSTGPTYEQYF. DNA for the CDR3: TGTGCCAGCAGCGTATCGACAGGGCCGACATACGAGCAGTACTTC.

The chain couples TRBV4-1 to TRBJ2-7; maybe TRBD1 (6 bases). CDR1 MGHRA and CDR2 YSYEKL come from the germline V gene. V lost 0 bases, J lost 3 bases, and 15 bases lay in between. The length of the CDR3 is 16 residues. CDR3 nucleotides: TGCGCCAGCAGCCAAGAGCCCCGACAGGTCGACTACGAGCAGTACTTC. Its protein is CASSQEPRQVDYEQYF.

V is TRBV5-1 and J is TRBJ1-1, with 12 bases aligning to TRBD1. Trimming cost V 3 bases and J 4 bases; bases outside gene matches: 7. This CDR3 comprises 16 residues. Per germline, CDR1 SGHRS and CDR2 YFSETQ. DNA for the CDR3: TGCGCCAGCAGCTCCGGGACAGGGGGCCCGGGCACTGAAGCTTTCTTT. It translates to CASSSGTGGPGTEAFF. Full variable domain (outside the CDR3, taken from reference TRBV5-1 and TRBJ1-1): KAGVTQTPRYLIKTRGQQVTLSCSPISGHRSVSWYQQTPGQGLQFLFEYFSETQRNKGNFPGRFSGRQFSNSRSEMNVSTLELGDSALYLCASSSGTGGPGTEAFFGQGTRLTVV.

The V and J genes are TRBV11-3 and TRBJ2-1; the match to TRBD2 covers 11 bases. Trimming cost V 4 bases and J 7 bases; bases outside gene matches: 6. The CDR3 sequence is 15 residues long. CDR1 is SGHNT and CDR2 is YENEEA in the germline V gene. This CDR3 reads CASSSNSGGGNEQFF. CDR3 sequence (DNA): TGTGCCAGCAGCTCAAATAGCGGGGGGGGGAATGAGCAGTTCTTC. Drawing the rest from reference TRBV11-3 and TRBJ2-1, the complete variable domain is EAGVVQSPRYKIIEKKQPVAFWCNPISGHNTLYWYLQNLGQGPELLIRYENEEAVDDSQLPKDRFSAERLKGVDSTLKIQPAELGDSAVYLCASSSNSGGGNEQFFGPGTRLTVL.

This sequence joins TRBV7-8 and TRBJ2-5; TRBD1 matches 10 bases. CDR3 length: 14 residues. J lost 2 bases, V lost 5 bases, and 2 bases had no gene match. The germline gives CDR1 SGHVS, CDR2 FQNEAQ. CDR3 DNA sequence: TGTGCCAGCAGCCAGGACAGGGGGCAAGAGACCCAGTACTTC. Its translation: CASSQDRGQETQYF.

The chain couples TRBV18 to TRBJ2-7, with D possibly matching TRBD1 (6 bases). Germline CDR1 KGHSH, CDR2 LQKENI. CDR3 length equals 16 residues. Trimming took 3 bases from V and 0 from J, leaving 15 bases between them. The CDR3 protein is CASSPWDTLASYEQYF. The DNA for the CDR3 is TGTGCCAGCTCACCTTGGGACACCCTCGCCTCCTACGAGCAGTACTTC.

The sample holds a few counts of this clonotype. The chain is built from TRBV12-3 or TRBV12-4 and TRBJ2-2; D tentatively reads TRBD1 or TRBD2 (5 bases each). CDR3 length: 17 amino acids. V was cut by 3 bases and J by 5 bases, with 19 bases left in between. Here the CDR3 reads CASSLGTRGRLTGELFF. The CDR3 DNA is TGTGCCAGCAGTTTGGGGACCCGCGGCAGGCTAACCGGGGAGCTGTTTTTT.

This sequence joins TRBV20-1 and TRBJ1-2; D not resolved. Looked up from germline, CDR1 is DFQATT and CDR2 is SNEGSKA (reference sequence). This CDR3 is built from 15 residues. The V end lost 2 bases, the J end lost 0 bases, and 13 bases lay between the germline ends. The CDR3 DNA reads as TGCAGTGCTAGAAAGTTTGTCAGCACTAACTATGGCTACACCTTC. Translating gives CSARKFVSTNYGYTF.

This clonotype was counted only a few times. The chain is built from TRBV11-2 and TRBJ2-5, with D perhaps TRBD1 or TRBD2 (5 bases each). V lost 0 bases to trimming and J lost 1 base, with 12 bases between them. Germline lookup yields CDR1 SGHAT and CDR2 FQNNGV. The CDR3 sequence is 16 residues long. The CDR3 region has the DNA TGTGCCAGCAGCTTAGATCTATCAGGGAGCCAAGAGACCCAGTACTTC. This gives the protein CASSLDLSGSQETQYF. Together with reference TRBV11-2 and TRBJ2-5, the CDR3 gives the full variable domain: EAGVAQSPRYKIIEKRQSVAFWCNPISGHATLYWYQQILGQGPKLLIQFQNNGVVDDSQLPKDRFSAERLKGVDSTLKIQPAKLEDSAVYLCASSLDLSGSQETQYFGPGTRLLVL.

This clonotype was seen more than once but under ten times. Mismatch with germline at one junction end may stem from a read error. In DNA, the CDR3 is TGTGCCAGCAGTTTAGGACGGAATAGCAATCAGCCCCAGCATTTT. It specifies CASSLGRNSNQPQHF. The chain is built from TRBV7-2 and TRBJ1-5, with D hard to call. CDR1 and CDR2 (germline): SGHTA, FQGNSA. This CDR3 comprises 15 residues.

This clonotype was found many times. The CDR3 DNA sequence: TGCAGTGCCACCGGGACAGGTCCTAGCACAGATACGCAGTATTTT. This codes for CSATGTGPSTDTQYF. This rearrangement joins TRBV20-1 to TRBJ2-3; 8 bases line up with TRBD1. CDR1 and CDR2 from the germline V gene are DFQATT and SNEGSKA (reference sequence). With 6 bases clipped from V and 0 bases from J, the junction kept 8 bases outside the gene matches. The CDR3 consists of 15 residues.

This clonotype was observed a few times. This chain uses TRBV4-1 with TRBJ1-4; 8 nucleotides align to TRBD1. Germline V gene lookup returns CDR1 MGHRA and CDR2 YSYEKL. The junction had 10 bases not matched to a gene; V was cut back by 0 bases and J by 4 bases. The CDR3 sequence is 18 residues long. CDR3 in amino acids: CASSQDSALGQDNEKLFF. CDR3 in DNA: TGCGCCAGCAGCCAAGACTCGGCATTGGGACAGGATAATGAAAAACTGTTTTTT.

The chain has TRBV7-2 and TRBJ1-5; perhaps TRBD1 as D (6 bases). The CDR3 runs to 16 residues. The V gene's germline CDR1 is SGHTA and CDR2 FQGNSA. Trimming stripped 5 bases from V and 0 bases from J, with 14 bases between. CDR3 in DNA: TGTGCCAGCAGCATGGGACATTCCAATAGCAATCAGCCCCAGCATTTT. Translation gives CASSMGHSNSNQPQHF. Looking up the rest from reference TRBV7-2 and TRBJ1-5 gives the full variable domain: GAGVSQSPSNKVTEKGKDVELRCDPISGHTALYWYRQSLGQGLEFLIYFQGNSAPDKSGLPSDRFSAERTGGSVSTLTIQRTQQEDSAVYLCASSMGHSNSNQPQHFGDGTRLSIL.

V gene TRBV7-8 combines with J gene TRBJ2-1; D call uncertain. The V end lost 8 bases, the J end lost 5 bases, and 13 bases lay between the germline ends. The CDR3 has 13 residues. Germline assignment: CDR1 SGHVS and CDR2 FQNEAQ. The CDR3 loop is CASFDPPHNEQFF. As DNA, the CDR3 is TGTGCCAGCTTCGACCCTCCACACAATGAGCAGTTCTTC.

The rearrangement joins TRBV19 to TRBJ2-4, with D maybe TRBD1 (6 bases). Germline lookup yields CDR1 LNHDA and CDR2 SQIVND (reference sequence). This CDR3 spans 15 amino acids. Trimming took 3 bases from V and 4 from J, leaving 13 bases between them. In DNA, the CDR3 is TGTGCCAGTAGTATCCCGACAGGACCAAAAAACATTCAGTACTTC. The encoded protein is CASSIPTGPKNIQYF.

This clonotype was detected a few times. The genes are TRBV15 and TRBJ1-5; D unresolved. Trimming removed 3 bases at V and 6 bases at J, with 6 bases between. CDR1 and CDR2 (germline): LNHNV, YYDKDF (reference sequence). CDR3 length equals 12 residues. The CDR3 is CATSSWRQPQHF. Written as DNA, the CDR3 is TGTGCCACCAGCAGTTGGCGTCAGCCCCAGCATTTT. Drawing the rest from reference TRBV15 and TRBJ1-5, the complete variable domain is DAMVIQNPRYQVTQFGKPVTLSCSQTLNHNVMYWYQQKSSQAPKLLFHYYDKDFNNEADTPDNFQSRRPNTSFCFLDIRSPGLGDTAMYLCATSSWRQPQHFGDGTRLSIL.

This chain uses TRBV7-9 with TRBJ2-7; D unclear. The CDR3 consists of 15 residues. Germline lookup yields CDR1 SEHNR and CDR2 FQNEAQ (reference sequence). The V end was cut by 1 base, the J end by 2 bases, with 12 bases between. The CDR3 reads CASSLVLGITYEQYF. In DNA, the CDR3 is TGTGCCAGCAGCTTAGTTTTAGGGATTACCTACGAGCAGTACTTC.